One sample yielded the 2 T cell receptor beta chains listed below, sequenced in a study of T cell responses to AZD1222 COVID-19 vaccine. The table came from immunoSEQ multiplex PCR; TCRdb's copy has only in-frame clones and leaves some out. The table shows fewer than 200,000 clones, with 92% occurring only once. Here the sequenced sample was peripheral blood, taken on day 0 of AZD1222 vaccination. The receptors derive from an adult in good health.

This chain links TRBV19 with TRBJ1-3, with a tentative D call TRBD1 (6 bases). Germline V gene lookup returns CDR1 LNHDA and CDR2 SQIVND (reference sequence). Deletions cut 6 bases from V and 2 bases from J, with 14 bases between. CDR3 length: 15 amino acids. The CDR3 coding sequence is TGTGCCAGTAGCCGGGGGGCTCAAGCTGGAAACACCATATATTTT. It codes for CASSRGAQAGNTIYF.

The CDR3 sequence: CASRTTQNTEAFF. CDR3 sequence (DNA): TGTGCCAGCAGAACGACACAGAACACTGAAGCTTTCTTT. The J gene is TRBJ1-1, the V gene TRBV27, with unresolved D. Deletions cut 6 bases from V and 1 base from J, with 9 bases between. The CDR3 covers 13 residues. Germline CDR1 is MNHEY and CDR2 is SMNVEV (reference sequence).